This TCR beta chain was recovered during a study of blood T cell repertoires in COVID-19. Per the germline V gene, CDR1 is SGHRS and CDR2 is YFSETQ. The CDR3 consists of 13 residues. The junction had 5 bases not matched to a gene; V was cut back by 6 bases and J by 2 bases. Profiling relied on immunoSEQ multiplex PCR, and the TCRdb table lists in-frame clones only, not all of them. The repertoire consists of 110,000 to 150,000 clones, with more than 75% occurring once and the leading ten covering roughly 4.2%. The sequence came from a man aged 55-75 years with acute or convalescent COVID-19. The material sequenced was peripheral blood. This chain connects TRBV5-1 to TRBJ2-7; 7 positions agree with TRBD2. The CDR3 here is CASKEAGAYEQYF. CDR3 DNA: TGCGCCAGCAAGGAGGCGGGAGCCTACGAGCAGTACTTC.